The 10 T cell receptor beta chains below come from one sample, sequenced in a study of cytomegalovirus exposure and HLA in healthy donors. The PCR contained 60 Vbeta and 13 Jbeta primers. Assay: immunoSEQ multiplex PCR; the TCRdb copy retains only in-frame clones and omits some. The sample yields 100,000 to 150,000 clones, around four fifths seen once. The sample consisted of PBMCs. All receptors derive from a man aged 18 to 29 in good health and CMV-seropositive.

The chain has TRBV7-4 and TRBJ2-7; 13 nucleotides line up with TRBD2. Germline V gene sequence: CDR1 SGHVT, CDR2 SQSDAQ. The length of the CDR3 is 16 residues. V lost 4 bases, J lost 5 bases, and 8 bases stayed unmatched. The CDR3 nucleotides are TGTGCCAGCAGCTACCGGACTAGCGGGGGAGCCAACGAGCAGTACTTC. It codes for CASSYRTSGGANEQYF.

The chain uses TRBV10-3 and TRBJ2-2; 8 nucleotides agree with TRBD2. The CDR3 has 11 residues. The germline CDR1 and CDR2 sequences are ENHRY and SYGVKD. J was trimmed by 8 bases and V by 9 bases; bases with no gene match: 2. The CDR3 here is CAISGTGELFF. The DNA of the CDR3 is TGTGCCATTAGCGGGACGGGGGAGCTGTTTTTT.

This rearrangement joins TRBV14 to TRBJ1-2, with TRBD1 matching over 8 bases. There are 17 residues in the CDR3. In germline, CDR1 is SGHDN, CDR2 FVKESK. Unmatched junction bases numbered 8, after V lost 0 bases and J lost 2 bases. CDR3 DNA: TGTGCCAGCAGCCAAGATTTCTGGACAGGGCGAAACTATGGCTACACCTTC. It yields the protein CASSQDFWTGRNYGYTF.

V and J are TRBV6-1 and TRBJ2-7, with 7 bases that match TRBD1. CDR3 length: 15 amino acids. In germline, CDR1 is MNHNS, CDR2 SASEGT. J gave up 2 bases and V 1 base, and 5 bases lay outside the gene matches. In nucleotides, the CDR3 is TGTGCCAGCAGTGAAGTCGGTCAGGGGGCCTACGAGCAGTACTTC. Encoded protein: CASSEVGQGAYEQYF.

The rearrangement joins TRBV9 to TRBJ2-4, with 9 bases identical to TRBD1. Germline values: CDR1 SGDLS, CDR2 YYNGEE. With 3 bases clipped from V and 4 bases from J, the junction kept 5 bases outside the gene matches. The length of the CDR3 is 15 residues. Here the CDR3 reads CASSGTGVEKNIQYF. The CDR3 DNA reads TGTGCCAGCAGCGGGACAGGGGTAGAGAAAAACATTCAGTACTTC. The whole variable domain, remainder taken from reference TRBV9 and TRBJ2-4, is DSGVTQTPKHLITATGQRVTLRCSPRSGDLSVYWYQQSLDQGLQFLIQYYNGEERAKGNILERFSAQQFPDLHSELNLSSLELGDSALYFCASSGTGVEKNIQYFGAGTRLSVL.

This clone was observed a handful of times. In DNA, the CDR3 is TGTGCCAGCAGGACGGGACAGGGGAGCTCCTACGAGCAGTACTTC. The encoded protein is CASRTGQGSSYEQYF. The V gene is TRBV2, the J gene TRBJ2-7, with 10 positions matching TRBD1. The germline CDR1 and CDR2 sequences are SNHLY and FYNNEI. Losses at the gene ends were 6 bases for V and 0 bases for J; bases not matched to a gene: 5. The CDR3 has 15 residues.

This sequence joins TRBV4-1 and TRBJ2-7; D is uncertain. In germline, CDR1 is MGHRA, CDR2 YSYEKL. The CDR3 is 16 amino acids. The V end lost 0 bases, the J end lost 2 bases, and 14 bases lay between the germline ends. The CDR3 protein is CASSQESVTSAYEQYF. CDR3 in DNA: TGCGCCAGCAGCCAAGAATCAGTGACGAGCGCCTACGAGCAGTACTTC.

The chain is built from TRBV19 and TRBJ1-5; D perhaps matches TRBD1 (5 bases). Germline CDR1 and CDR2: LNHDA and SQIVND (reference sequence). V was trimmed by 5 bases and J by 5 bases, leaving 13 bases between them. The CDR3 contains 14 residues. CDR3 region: CASSLTGSDQPQHF. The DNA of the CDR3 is TGTGCCAGTAGTTTAACAGGTTCTGATCAGCCCCAGCATTTT.

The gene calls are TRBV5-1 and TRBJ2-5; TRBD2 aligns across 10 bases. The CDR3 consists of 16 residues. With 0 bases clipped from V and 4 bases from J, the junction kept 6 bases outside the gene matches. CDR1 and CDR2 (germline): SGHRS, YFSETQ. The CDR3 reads CASSLAPSGGLETQYF. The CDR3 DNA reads TGCGCCAGCAGCTTGGCCCCTAGCGGGGGCTTAGAGACCCAGTACTTC.

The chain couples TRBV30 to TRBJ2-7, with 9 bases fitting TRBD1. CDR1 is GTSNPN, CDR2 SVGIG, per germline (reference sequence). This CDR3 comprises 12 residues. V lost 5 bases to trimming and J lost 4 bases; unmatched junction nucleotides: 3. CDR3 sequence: CAWDRGGYEQYF. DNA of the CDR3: TGTGCCTGGGACAGGGGGGGATACGAGCAGTACTTC.